This section outlines one TCR beta chain sequence together with its context. The sample is drawn from a study of blood T cell repertoires in COVID-19. Study information: Donors in the United States, Italy and Spain gave samples during acute or convalescent COVID-19.

The V gene's germline CDR1 is SGHRS and CDR2 YFSETQ. The CDR3 consists of 14 residues. Germline trimming cut 6 bases from V and 7 bases from J; bases unmatched to any gene: 9. The assay was immunoSEQ multiplex PCR, and TCRdb's table has in-frame clones only and misses some. The sample holds 60,000 to 90,000 clones, roughly 89% seen once. The chain combines TRBV5-1 with TRBJ2-5; 10 bases fit TRBD2. The sequenced sample was peripheral blood. The sequence came from a woman of 80 years or more with active or convalescent COVID-19. The CDR3 region is CASTGTSADGTQYF. The CDR3 DNA reads TGCGCCAGCACCGGGACTAGCGCCGACGGGACCCAGTACTTC.